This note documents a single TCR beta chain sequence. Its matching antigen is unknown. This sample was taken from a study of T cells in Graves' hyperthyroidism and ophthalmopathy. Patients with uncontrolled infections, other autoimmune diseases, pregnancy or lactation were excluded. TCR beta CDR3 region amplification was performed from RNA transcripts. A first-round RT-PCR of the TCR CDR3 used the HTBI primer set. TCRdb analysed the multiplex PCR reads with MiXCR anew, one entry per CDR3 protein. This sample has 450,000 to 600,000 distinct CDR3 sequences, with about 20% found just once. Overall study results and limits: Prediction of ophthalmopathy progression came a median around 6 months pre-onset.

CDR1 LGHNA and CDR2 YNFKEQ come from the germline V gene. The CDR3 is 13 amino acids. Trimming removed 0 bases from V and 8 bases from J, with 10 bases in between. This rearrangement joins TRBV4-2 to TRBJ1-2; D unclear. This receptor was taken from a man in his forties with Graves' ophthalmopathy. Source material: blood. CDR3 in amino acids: CASSQDKDGGYTF. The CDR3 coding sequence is TGTGCCAGCAGCCAAGATAAGGACGGGGGCTACACCTTC.